This TCR beta chain originates from a study of beta chain features in type 1 diabetes. Background on the study: Cells sorted and examined across all samples totaled 85 million to 110 million. General study points: Significant though moderate, a shortening of TCRB CDR3s appeared in all four CD4+ subsets of Type 1 diabetes patients. Sequencing used cDNA, and cells with high TCR expression could therefore be over-represented.

Note on this clone: Its specificity is not known.

As every portion of the isolated RNA was reverse transcribed, the sequencing read expressed TCRB transcripts. Reads from naive, central memory and regulatory T cell samples averaged about 3.3 million. The assay was immunoSEQ multiplex PCR, and TCRdb's table has in-frame clones only and misses some. The data show around 600,000 clones, with 9.5% to 15% seen just once and 0.095% to 0.15% held by the top ten. Trimming stripped 2 bases from V and 0 bases from J, with 19 bases between. Germline V gene data show CDR1 as LGHNT and CDR2 as FRNRAP. This CDR3 spans 18 amino acids. The receptor was derived from a man under 40 with type 1 diabetes. The chain employs TRBV12-5 and TRBJ1-1; D might be TRBD1 (6 bases). Source material: naive CD4+ T cells from blood. The CDR3 region has the DNA TGTGCTAGTGGTTTGACGGGGGCAGACAGAATTTTGAACACTGAAGCTTTCTTT. Translated, it gives CASGLTGADRILNTEAFF.